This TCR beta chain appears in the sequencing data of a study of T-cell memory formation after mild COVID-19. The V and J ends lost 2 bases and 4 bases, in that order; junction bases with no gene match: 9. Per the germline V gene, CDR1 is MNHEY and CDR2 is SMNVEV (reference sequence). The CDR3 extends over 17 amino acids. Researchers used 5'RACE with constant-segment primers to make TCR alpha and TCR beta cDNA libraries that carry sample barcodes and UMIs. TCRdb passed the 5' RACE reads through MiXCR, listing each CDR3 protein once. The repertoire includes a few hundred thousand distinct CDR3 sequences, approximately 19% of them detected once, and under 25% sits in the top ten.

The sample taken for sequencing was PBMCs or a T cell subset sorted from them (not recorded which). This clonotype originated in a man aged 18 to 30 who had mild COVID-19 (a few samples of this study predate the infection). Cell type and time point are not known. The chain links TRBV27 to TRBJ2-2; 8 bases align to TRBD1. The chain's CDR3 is CASSLGTGGGSTGELFF. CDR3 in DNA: TGTGCCAGCAGTTTAGGAACAGGGGGTGGTAGCACCGGGGAGCTGTTTTTT.